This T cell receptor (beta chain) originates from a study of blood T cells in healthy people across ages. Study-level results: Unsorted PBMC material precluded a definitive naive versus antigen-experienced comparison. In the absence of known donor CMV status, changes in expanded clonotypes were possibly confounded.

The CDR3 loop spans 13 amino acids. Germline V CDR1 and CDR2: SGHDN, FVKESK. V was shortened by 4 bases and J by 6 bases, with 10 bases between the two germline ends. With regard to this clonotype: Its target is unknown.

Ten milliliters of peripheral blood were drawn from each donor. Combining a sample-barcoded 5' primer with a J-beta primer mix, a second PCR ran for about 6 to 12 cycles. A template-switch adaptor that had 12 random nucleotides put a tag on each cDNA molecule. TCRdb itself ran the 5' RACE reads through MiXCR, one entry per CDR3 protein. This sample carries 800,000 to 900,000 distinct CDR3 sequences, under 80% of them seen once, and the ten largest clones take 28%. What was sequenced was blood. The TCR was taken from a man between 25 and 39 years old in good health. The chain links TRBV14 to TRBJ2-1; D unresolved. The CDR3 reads CASSRDRLNEQFF. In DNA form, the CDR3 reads TGTGCCAGCAGCCGAGATCGCCTCAATGAGCAGTTCTTC.